This TCR beta chain stems from a study of neurological immune-mediated disorders. This clonotype has at least ten counts. TCRdb re-derived calls from the 5' RACE reads in MiXCR, one entry per CDR3 protein. The data hold some 28,000 distinct CDR3 sequences, with 6.6% observed a single time. Germline-derived CDR1 and CDR2 are SQVTM and ANQGSEA. The CDR3 spans 10 residues. Trimming left V 4 bases short and J 5 bases short, with 5 bases between. The rearrangement links TRBV29-1 to TRBJ2-5; no definite D call. The specimen was PBMCs. The receptor was isolated from a woman between 50 and 59 years old in good health. The CDR3 DNA follows: TGCAGCGTTGGTCACGAGACCCAGTACTTC. This sequence encodes CSVGHETQYF.